The 30 T cell receptor beta chains given below trace back to one sample, sequenced in a study of cytomegalovirus exposure and HLA in healthy donors. PCR primers comprised 60 Vbeta and 13 Jbeta primers. Clones were sequenced by immunoSEQ multiplex PCR, and TCRdb holds only the in-frame ones, with some missing. The sample has about 110,000 clones; under 85% are singletons. The sample taken for sequencing was PBMCs. The receptors stem from a man aged 25-45 years in good health and CMV-seropositive.

In the case of this clone: Compared with germline, one end of the junction differs, possibly owing to a read error. The same CDR3 can be traced to other DNA sequences in this sample. This rearrangement joins TRBV19 to TRBJ1-4; a weak D match, TRBD1 (5 bases). Germline lookup yields CDR1 LNHDA and CDR2 SQIVND (reference sequence). The CDR3 contains 15 residues. In nucleotides, the CDR3 is TGTGCTAGTAGTATTGTCGCAGGGCCTAATGAAAAACTGTTTTTT. Translated: CASSIVAGPNEKLFF.

The J gene is TRBJ2-6, the V gene TRBV30, with a tentative D call TRBD2 (6 bases). Germline loops: CDR1 GTSNPN, CDR2 SVGIG (reference sequence). The CDR3 loop spans 15 amino acids. The CDR3, as DNA: TGTGGAGTGTCGGCGGGGTCCCCTGGGGCCAACGTCCTGACTTTC. As protein: CGVSAGSPGANVLTF.

This chain connects TRBV27 to TRBJ2-5; 7 bases align to TRBD1. Germline trimming cut 2 bases from V and 5 bases from J; bases unmatched to any gene: 5. Germline V gene lookup returns CDR1 MNHEY and CDR2 SMNVEV (reference sequence). The CDR3 spans 14 residues. The CDR3 reads CASSLTGEMETQYF. DNA of the CDR3: TGTGCCAGCAGTTTAACAGGGGAGATGGAGACCCAGTACTTC.

This chain links TRBV5-1 with TRBJ1-3; the D is unclear. Germline CDR1 SGHRS, CDR2 YFSETQ. Trimming cost V 0 bases and J 1 base, with 14 bases left between them. The CDR3 is made up of 17 amino acids. CDR3 in DNA: TGCGCCAGCAGCTTGGGTGGCAGTCCTCCTTCTGGAAACACCATATATTTT. Amino acids: CASSLGGSPPSGNTIYF.

About this clone: This likely comes from a read error, as the CDR3 has no conserved phenylalanine or tryptophan at its end. The chain uses TRBV19 and TRBJ2-7, with a possible D match to TRBD1 (5 bases). Trimming took off 4 bases at V and 7 bases at J, with 17 bases between the two ends. This CDR3 is built from 14 residues. Looked up from germline, CDR1 is LNHDA and CDR2 is SQIVND (reference sequence). The CDR3: CASSTDQGLSEQYL. The CDR3 nucleotides read TGTGCCAGTAGTACCGATCAGGGTTTGAGTGAGCAGTACCTC.

This clone showed up just once. V and J are TRBV6-5 and TRBJ2-1, with 10 positions matching TRBD2. The germline V gene encodes CDR1 MNHEY and CDR2 SVGAGI. The CDR3 consists of 16 residues. The V and J ends lost 4 bases and 7 bases, in that order; junction bases with no gene match: 10. CDR3 DNA: TGTGCCAGCAGTTTAGTAGCGGGGGGCCTAATAAATGAGCAGTTCTTC. As protein: CASSLVAGGLINEQFF.

The chain links TRBV7-9 to TRBJ2-7, with 8 bases aligning to TRBD1. The germline gives CDR1 SEHNR, CDR2 FQNEAQ (reference sequence). There are 14 residues in the CDR3. V was pared by 4 bases and J by 5 bases, with 7 bases of the junction left unmatched. The CDR3 DNA reads as TGTGCCAGCAGCTCGGCCGGGACAGGTAACGAGCAGTACTTC. Translation: CASSSAGTGNEQYF. Full variable domain (remainder filled in from reference TRBV7-9 and TRBJ2-7): DTGVSQNPRHKITKRGQNVTFRCDPISEHNRLYWYRQTLGQGPEFLTYFQNEAQLEKSRLLSDRFSAERPKGSFSTLEIQRTEQGDSAMYLCASSSAGTGNEQYFGPGTRLTVT.

Only one count was recorded for this clone. The chain employs TRBV15 and TRBJ2-7; 7 bases fit TRBD2. The CDR3 is 16 amino acids. The germline gives CDR1 LNHNV, CDR2 YYDKDF (reference sequence). After removal of 0 bases from V and 7 bases from J, the junction contained 12 bases not matched to a gene. The CDR3 here is CATSRDPAGTTGEQYF. CDR3 DNA sequence: TGTGCCACCAGCAGAGATCCCGCGGGGACTACGGGGGAGCAGTACTTC.

The rearrangement uses TRBV29-1 and TRBJ2-7; D is possibly TRBD1 (5 bases). This CDR3 contains 11 residues. Trimming shortened V by 6 bases and J by 3 bases, and 9 bases separated the two germline ends. The V gene's germline CDR1 is SQVTM and CDR2 ANQGSEA. The CDR3 is CSVLDSYEQYF. In DNA, the CDR3 is TGCAGCGTACTTGACAGCTACGAGCAGTACTTC.

This clone was counted between two and nine times. This chain connects TRBV7-9 to TRBJ1-5, with D maybe TRBD1 (6 bases). Germline CDR1 reads SEHNR; CDR2 reads FQNEAQ (reference sequence). The CDR3 spans 12 residues. Trimming shortened V by 5 bases and J by 5 bases, and 7 bases separated the two germline ends. CDR3 in amino acids: CASSAGDQPQHF. CDR3 in DNA: TGTGCCAGCAGCGCAGGGGATCAGCCCCAGCATTTT.

The chain carries TRBV4-3 and TRBJ2-7; 11 nucleotides line up with TRBD1. The germline V gene encodes CDR1 LGHNA and CDR2 YSLEER. The V segment lost 3 bases and the J segment 3 bases; nucleotides outside the gene matches: 4. The CDR3 loop spans 15 amino acids. The CDR3 reads CASSQGDRGFYEQYF. The CDR3, as DNA: TGCGCCAGCAGCCAGGGGGACAGGGGGTTCTACGAGCAGTACTTC.

The chain employs TRBV29-1 and TRBJ2-2, with a weak D call TRBD2 (6 bases). The CDR3 covers 13 residues. Germline V lookup: CDR1 SQVTM, CDR2 ANQGSEA. Between the trimmed V and J ends, which lost 3 bases and 7 bases, there was a span of 12 bases. The chain's CDR3 is CSVDLSGGGELFF. Written as DNA, the CDR3 is TGCAGCGTTGATCTTTCCGGGGGCGGGGAGCTGTTTTTT.

CDR3 residues: CASSFAQDIDEQYF. DNA of the CDR3: TGTGCCAGCAGCTTCGCACAGGATATTGACGAGCAGTACTTC. The chain employs TRBV13 and TRBJ2-7; TRBD1 might be the D (5 bases). The CDR3 has 14 amino acids. V was pared by 3 bases and J by 5 bases, with 14 bases between. The V gene's germline CDR1 is PRHDT and CDR2 FYEKMQ (reference sequence). The full variable domain, with the rest looked up from reference TRBV13 and TRBJ2-7, is AAGVIQSPRHLIKEKRETATLKCYPIPRHDTVYWYQQGPGQDPQFLISFYEKMQSDKGSIPDRFSAQQFSDYHSELNMSSLELGDSALYFCASSFAQDIDEQYFGPGTRLTVT.

The chain links TRBV6-6 to TRBJ1-2; possibly TRBD1 for D (6 bases). The V end was cut by 0 bases, the J end by 3 bases, with 11 bases between. Per germline, CDR1 MNHNY and CDR2 SVGAGI (reference sequence). This CDR3 is built from 15 residues. The CDR3 sequence is CASSYSITGYYGYTF. CDR3 nucleotides: TGTGCCAGCAGTTACTCGATTACAGGGTACTATGGCTACACCTTC.

This chain links TRBV15 with TRBJ2-1, with D possibly TRBD2 on 6 matching bases. This CDR3 spans 16 amino acids. The V and J ends lost 5 bases and 0 bases respectively, with 14 bases between them. Germline CDR1 is LNHNV and CDR2 is YYDKDF (reference sequence). Written as DNA, the CDR3 is TGTGCCACCAGCTCGACCGGGACTTACTCCTACAATGAGCAGTTCTTC. Its protein product is CATSSTGTYSYNEQFF.

The chain carries TRBV7-2 and TRBJ2-7, with TRBD2 matching over 14 bases. V gave up 7 bases and J gave up 2 bases; unmatched junction bases: 16. The germline V gene has CDR1 SGHTA and CDR2 FQGNSA. The CDR3 runs 19 residues. The CDR3 nucleotides read TGTGCCAGCACCCCCTGGACAGGTTCGGGACTAGCGGGGGCCTACGAGCAGTACTTC. As protein: CASTPWTGSGLAGAYEQYF.

The J gene is TRBJ2-7, the V gene TRBV14, with 8 bases matching TRBD1. The germline V gene encodes CDR1 SGHDN and CDR2 FVKESK. The CDR3 contains 16 residues. Trimming removed 0 bases from V and 2 bases from J; junction bases left unmatched: 6. CDR3 in DNA: TGTGCCAGCAGCCAAGATAGTCGGACAGGGACCTACGAGCAGTACTTC. Protein sequence: CASSQDSRTGTYEQYF. Full variable domain (outside the CDR3, taken from reference TRBV14 and TRBJ2-7): EAGVTQFPSHSVIEKGQTVTLRCDPISGHDNLYWYRRVMGKEIKFLLHFVKESKQDESGMPNNRFLAERTGGTYSTLKVQPAELEDSGVYFCASSQDSRTGTYEQYFGPGTRLTVT.

The chain is built from TRBV30 and TRBJ1-5; unclear D gene. This CDR3 has 13 amino acids. V was pared by 1 base and J by 3 bases, with 7 bases between. Germline values: CDR1 GTSNPN, CDR2 SVGIG (reference sequence). The CDR3 protein is CAWSASLNQPQHF. In DNA form, the CDR3 reads TGTGCCTGGAGTGCTAGTCTCAATCAGCCCCAGCATTTT.

The chain couples TRBV7-9 to TRBJ2-6, with D possibly TRBD2 on 6 matching bases. From germline, CDR1 is SEHNR and CDR2 FQNEAQ (reference sequence). V was cut by 4 bases and J by 0 bases, with 13 bases left in between. This CDR3 comprises 17 residues. The CDR3 region has the DNA TGTGCCAGCAGCTACTCGGGACTCAGCTCTGGGGCCAACGTCCTGACTTTC. Protein product: CASSYSGLSSGANVLTF.

J is TRBJ2-1 and V is TRBV2; D may be TRBD1 (6 bases). CDR3 length: 16 residues. Trimming left V 0 bases short and J 6 bases short, with 15 bases between. Looked up from germline, CDR1 is SNHLY and CDR2 is FYNNEI. DNA of the CDR3: TGTGCCAGCAGTGAAGCGGGGTGGGGGCCCCGCAATGAGCAGTTCTTC. This translates into CASSEAGWGPRNEQFF.

The CDR3 region is CASSNPDREETQYF. CDR3 DNA sequence: TGTGCCAGCAGCAACCCCGACAGGGAAGAGACCCAGTACTTC. The V and J genes are TRBV13 and TRBJ2-5, with 7 bases identical to TRBD1. The trim removed 5 bases at V and 3 bases at J, leaving 6 bases unmatched. The germline V gene has CDR1 PRHDT and CDR2 FYEKMQ (reference sequence). The CDR3 is 14 amino acids.

The V and J genes are TRBV27 and TRBJ2-7, with D tentatively TRBD2 (6 bases). Germline V gene sequence: CDR1 MNHEY, CDR2 SMNVEV (reference sequence). This CDR3 region has 13 residues. Trimming shortened V by 4 bases and J by 2 bases, and 9 bases separated the two germline ends. The CDR3 DNA reads TGTGCCAGCAGTTGGACGGGAGCCTACGAGCAGTACTTC. The encoded protein is CASSWTGAYEQYF.

CDR3 sequence: CASSLGGLDTYNEQFF. The CDR3, as DNA: TGCGCCAGCAGCTTAGGAGGACTAGATACTTACAATGAGCAGTTCTTC. This chain connects TRBV5-1 to TRBJ2-1, with 7 positions matching TRBD2. The length of the CDR3 is 16 residues. Germline V gives CDR1 SGHRS, CDR2 YFSETQ. The ends lost 2 bases at V and 4 bases at J; junction bases unmatched: 9.

J is TRBJ2-6 and V is TRBV19; weak D call: TRBD1 (5 bases). The CDR3 runs 15 residues. The germline V and J ends were trimmed by 4 bases and 3 bases, with 10 bases remaining between them. Germline assignment: CDR1 LNHDA and CDR2 SQIVND (reference sequence). CDR3 DNA sequence: TGTGCCAGTAGTAACAGGCCCTTTGGGGCCAACGTCCTGACTTTC. This encodes CASSNRPFGANVLTF.

The genes are TRBV7-9 and TRBJ2-1, with D uncertain. V was shortened by 1 base and J by 13 bases, with 5 bases between the two germline ends. CDR3 size: 10 residues. CDR1 is SEHNR and CDR2 is FQNEAQ in the germline V gene (reference sequence). The chain's CDR3 is CASSLEAQFF. In DNA, the CDR3 is TGTGCCAGCAGCTTAGAAGCCCAGTTCTTC.

This chain connects TRBV5-8 to TRBJ1-2, with 10 positions matching TRBD1. The J segment lost 8 bases and the V segment lost 1 base, leaving 11 bases of the junction unmatched. The CDR3 runs to 16 residues. CDR1 is SGHTS and CDR2 is YDEGEE in the germline V gene. DNA of the CDR3: TGTGCCAGCAGCTTGCTCCAGACAGGGGGCGCTTGGGGCTACACCTTC. Protein: CASSLLQTGGAWGYTF.

The gene calls are TRBV28 and TRBJ2-7; 7 bases fit TRBD1. CDR1 is MDHEN and CDR2 is SYDVKM in the germline V gene. V lost 2 bases and J lost 5; bases outside the gene matches: 15. The CDR3 sequence is 17 residues long. The CDR3 here is CASSLIPTGFGMDEQYF. In nucleotides, the CDR3 is TGTGCCAGCAGTTTAATCCCGACAGGGTTCGGTATGGACGAGCAGTACTTC.

The V gene is TRBV11-2, the J gene TRBJ2-5; 9 nucleotides match TRBD1. Germline assignment: CDR1 SGHAT and CDR2 FQNNGV. This CDR3 contains 15 residues. V gave up 1 base and J gave up 5 bases; unmatched junction bases: 5. Written as DNA, the CDR3 is TGTGCCAGCAGCTTAGTAGGGGACAGGGACGAGACCCAGTACTTC. Amino acids: CASSLVGDRDETQYF.

V usage is TRBV4-3 and J usage is TRBJ2-2; D remains ambiguous. Germline values: CDR1 LGHNA, CDR2 YSLEER. V dropped 1 base and J dropped 3 bases, with 6 bases sitting between them. This CDR3 region has 14 residues. The CDR3 here is CASSQGLYTGELFF. DNA for the CDR3: TGCGCCAGCAGCCAAGGGCTCTACACCGGGGAGCTGTTTTTT.

The chain carries TRBV30 and TRBJ2-5, with 10 bases that match TRBD2. Germline CDR1 reads GTSNPN; CDR2 reads SVGIG (reference sequence). With V trimmed by 3 bases and J by 5 bases, 6 bases remained unmatched. The CDR3 runs to 14 residues. The CDR3 loop is CAWRVAGGGETQYF. DNA for the CDR3: TGTGCCTGGAGGGTAGCGGGGGGTGGGGAGACCCAGTACTTC.